The clone carrying this TCR beta chain was counted at least ten times. Graves' hyperthyroidism showing no ophthalmopathy progression within 18 months was considered stable. PBMCs were derived from around 10 ml fresh peripheral blood. J lost 2 bases, V lost 2 bases, and 5 bases had no gene match. The CDR3 is made up of 16 amino acids. Germline CDR1 GTSNPN, CDR2 SVGIG (reference sequence). The source of the sample is a study of T cells in Graves' hyperthyroidism and ophthalmopathy. As for the study in general: Once the initial diagnosis was made, peripheral blood was obtained before any treatment.

The investigators amplified TCR beta CDR3 regions from RNA transcripts. With the HTBI primer set, the TCR CDR3 went through a first round of RT-PCR. TCRdb re-derived calls from the multiplex PCR reads in MiXCR, one entry per CDR3 protein. This sample has a few hundred thousand distinct CDR3 sequences; approximately 15% occur once, and the top ten carry approximately 7%. The chain links TRBV30 to TRBJ2-3; TRBD2 matches 12 bases. What was sequenced was blood. The TCR originated in a woman in her thirties with Graves' hyperthyroidism. The CDR3 loop is CAWSSGLAGITDTQYF. CDR3 nucleotide sequence: TGTGCCTGGAGTAGTGGACTAGCGGGAATCACAGATACGCAGTATTTT.